Listed here is a single T cell receptor (beta chain). Its target is not known. The entry originates in a study of cytomegalovirus exposure and HLA in healthy donors. About the research overall: Researchers previously reported finding 90 million to 120 million unique TCR beta sequences from roughly 170 million T cells.

In the PCR, 60 Vbeta and 13 Jbeta primers were used. Repertoires were generated with immunoSEQ multiplex PCR, while TCRdb's copy carries only in-frame clones and drops some. Altogether over 70,000 clones are present, about 80% being singletons, with the ten largest covering approximately 31%. The germline CDR1 and CDR2 sequences are LNHNV and YYDKDF (reference sequence). Trimming shortened V by 8 bases and J by 4 bases, and 11 bases separated the two germline ends. The length of the CDR3 is 12 residues. Study-level points and caveats: The likely explanation for a cluster of highly shared sequence variants was sequencing artifact.

The receptor was isolated from a man aged 45 to 65 in good health and CMV-seropositive. This chain connects TRBV15 to TRBJ1-1; D is perhaps TRBD1 (5 bases). The specimen sequenced was PBMCs. CDR3 amino acids: CATGGVVTEAFF. Written as DNA, the CDR3 is TGTGCCACCGGGGGGGTGGTCACTGAAGCTTTCTTT.